Below, 26 T cell receptor beta chains from the same sample are listed, as sequenced in a study of shared clonotypes between healthy human individuals. TCRdb keeps only in-frame clones here, not all; method: immunoSEQ multiplex PCR. The sample lists over 2 million clones, 85% to 95% occurring once. Sequencing input: naive CD4+ T cells from PBMCs. Subset noted: CD45RA+ positively selected. These receptor sequences come from a man between 18 and 29 years old in good health. Some clones in this sample may be carry-over from other donors' samples.

This sequence joins TRBV9 and TRBJ2-4; D gene uncertain. This CDR3 comprises 14 residues. Germline V lookup: CDR1 SGDLS, CDR2 YYNGEE. V lost 1 base, J lost 7 bases, and 12 bases lay in between. CDR3 protein: CASSVQSDGNIQYF. Written as DNA, the CDR3 is TGTGCCAGCAGCGTACAGTCGGACGGGAACATTCAGTACTTC.

This chain joins TRBV30 and TRBJ2-3, with 13 bases aligning to TRBD2. Losses at the gene ends were 4 bases for V and 3 bases for J; bases not matched to a gene: 4. The CDR3 is made up of 15 amino acids. Germline assignment: CDR1 GTSNPN and CDR2 SVGIG (reference sequence). The CDR3: CAWKGLAGRTDTQYF. The CDR3 nucleotides are TGTGCCTGGAAGGGACTAGCGGGAAGGACAGATACGCAGTATTTT. Full variable domain (remainder filled in from reference TRBV30 and TRBJ2-3): SQTIHQWPATLVQPVGSPLSLECTVEGTSNPNLYWYRQAAGRGLQLLFYSVGIGQISSEVPQNLSASRPQDRQFILSSKKLLLSDSGFYLCAWKGLAGRTDTQYFGPGTRLTVL.

The genes are TRBV27 and TRBJ2-7; D unclear. The germline gives CDR1 MNHEY, CDR2 SMNVEV (reference sequence). Deletions cut 5 bases from V and 12 bases from J, with 26 bases between. The CDR3 is 15 amino acids. The CDR3 region is CASSPLSSRLISLYF. The CDR3 DNA reads TGTGCCAGCAGTCCCCTTAGTTCACGTTTAATAAGTCTGTACTTC.

With regard to this clone: Other DNA sequences in the same sample also yield this CDR3. The chain employs TRBV28 and TRBJ1-4, with D hard to call. CDR1 is MDHEN, CDR2 SYDVKM, per germline. The V end lost 8 bases, the J end lost 7 bases, and 11 bases lay between the germline ends. The length of the CDR3 is 12 residues. For the CDR3, the DNA is TGTGCCAGCCGGGGATCGGGTGAAAAACTGTTTTTT. Its protein is CASRGSGEKLFF.

The V and J genes are TRBV28 and TRBJ2-5, with a weak D call TRBD2 (7 bases). CDR1 is MDHEN and CDR2 is SYDVKM in the germline V gene. V lost 3 bases to trimming and J lost 7 bases, with 18 bases between them. The CDR3 is 15 residues long. This CDR3 is CASSLHWGRGGTQYF. CDR3 sequence (DNA): TGTGCCAGCAGTTTGCACTGGGGGAGGGGGGGGACCCAGTACTTC.

The chain carries TRBV9 and TRBJ1-2; D is undetermined. The CDR3 extends over 13 amino acids. Trimming cost V 7 bases and J 3 bases, with 13 bases left between them. The germline V gene has CDR1 SGDLS and CDR2 YYNGEE. The CDR3 sequence: CASSLRADYGYTF. DNA for the CDR3: TGTGCCAGCTCTCTTAGGGCGGACTATGGCTACACCTTC. Based on the CDR3 plus reference TRBV9 and TRBJ1-2, the full variable domain is DSGVTQTPKHLITATGQRVTLRCSPRSGDLSVYWYQQSLDQGLQFLIQYYNGEERAKGNILERFSAQQFPDLHSELNLSSLELGDSALYFCASSLRADYGYTFGSGTRLTVV.

The chain has TRBV5-5 and TRBJ1-1; D is ambiguous. The CDR3 is 12 amino acids. The germline CDR1 and CDR2 sequences are SGHKS and YYEKEE (reference sequence). Trimming stripped 2 bases from V and 10 bases from J, with 12 bases between. The CDR3 DNA reads as TGTGCCAGCAGCTTTGAGGGTCGGCTAGCTTTCTTT. This sequence encodes CASSFEGRLAFF.

This chain joins TRBV5-4 and TRBJ2-2; no firm D call. Germline V gives CDR1 SGHNT, CDR2 YYREEE (reference sequence). The CDR3 runs to 16 residues. Trimming shortened V by 4 bases and J by 4 bases, and 17 bases separated the two germline ends. CDR3 amino acids: CASSQLITTGTGELFF. For the CDR3, the DNA is TGTGCCAGCAGCCAGCTTATTACGACCGGCACCGGGGAGCTGTTTTTT. Together with reference TRBV5-4 and TRBJ2-2, the CDR3 gives the full variable domain: ETGVTQSPTHLIKTRGQQVTLRCSSQSGHNTVSWYQQALGQGPQFIFQYYREEENGRGNFPPRFSGLQFPNYSSELNVNALELDDSALYLCASSQLITTGTGELFFGEGSRLTVL.

This clone is a singleton in its sample. This rearrangement joins TRBV7-9 to TRBJ1-3; 8 bases fit TRBD1. There are 15 residues in the CDR3. The germline CDR1 and CDR2 sequences are SEHNR and FQNEAQ (reference sequence). V lost 4 bases to trimming and J lost 8 bases; unmatched junction nucleotides: 10. The CDR3: CASSSSRQGRHTIYF. The CDR3 DNA reads TGTGCCAGCAGCTCCTCCCGACAGGGGAGGCACACCATATATTTT. Full variable domain (remainder filled in from reference TRBV7-9 and TRBJ1-3): DTGVSQNPRHKITKRGQNVTFRCDPISEHNRLYWYRQTLGQGPEFLTYFQNEAQLEKSRLLSDRFSAERPKGSFSTLEIQRTEQGDSAMYLCASSSSRQGRHTIYFGEGSWLTVV.

V is TRBV27 and J is TRBJ2-1; 8 positions agree with TRBD1. V was clipped by 5 bases and J by 6 bases; unmatched bases: 6. This CDR3 comprises 14 residues. Per germline, CDR1 MNHEY and CDR2 SMNVEV (reference sequence). Written as DNA, the CDR3 is TGTGCCAGCAGTCCCCTGGACAGGGTCAATGAGCAGTTCTTC. It specifies CASSPLDRVNEQFF.

The chain uses TRBV12-5 and TRBJ2-1; D may be TRBD1 or TRBD2 (6 bases each). V shed 9 bases and J shed 9 bases, with 21 bases lying between them. The CDR3 length is 14 residues. Germline V gene sequence: CDR1 LGHNT, CDR2 FRNRAP. The CDR3 coding sequence is TGTGCTAGCGGGTTGGGCCGGGGGCTTATTGAGCAGTTCTTC. Protein: CASGLGRGLIEQFF.

The rearrangement uses TRBV7-2 and TRBJ2-6, with 7 bases that match TRBD1. Losses at the gene ends were 5 bases for V and 1 base for J; bases not matched to a gene: 2. The CDR3 length is 15 residues. Germline V gives CDR1 SGHTA, CDR2 FQGNSA. CDR3 DNA sequence: TGTGCCAGCAGCCCGGACAGGTCTGGGGCCAACGTCCTGACTTTC. It translates to CASSPDRSGANVLTF.

The chain has TRBV4-2 and TRBJ1-6; 9 bases map to TRBD1. In germline, CDR1 is LGHNA, CDR2 YNFKEQ. Germline trimming cut 0 bases from V and 10 bases from J; bases unmatched to any gene: 4. The CDR3 runs to 15 residues. The CDR3 DNA sequence: TGTGCCAGCAGCCAAGATGGGACAGGGTTCTCACCCCTCCACTTT. Translating gives CASSQDGTGFSPLHF.

The rearrangement links TRBV5-1 to TRBJ2-7; 11 bases agree with TRBD2. CDR1 is SGHRS, CDR2 YFSETQ, per germline. The CDR3 length is 18 residues. V was pared by 3 bases and J by 6 bases, with 17 bases of the junction left unmatched. CDR3 sequence reads: CASSSQPLAGGSPSEQYF. Here the CDR3 DNA reads TGCGCCAGCAGCTCCCAACCATTAGCGGGAGGGTCCCCTTCCGAGCAGTACTTC.

The chain couples TRBV5-1 to TRBJ2-7, with 8 positions matching TRBD1. The V and J ends lost 3 bases and 13 bases, in that order; junction bases with no gene match: 12. The CDR3 runs 13 residues. The germline gives CDR1 SGHRS, CDR2 YFSETQ. In nucleotides, the CDR3 is TGCGCCAGCAGCTCAGACGACAGGGGTATCCTCTACTTC. It yields the protein CASSSDDRGILYF.

This clone has just one count. The rearrangement links TRBV4-3 to TRBJ2-4; tentatively, D is TRBD1 (5 bases). Germline-derived CDR1 and CDR2 are LGHNA and YSLEER. The CDR3 is 16 amino acids. V lost 1 base and J 2 bases, leaving 12 bases between the germline ends. This CDR3 reads CASSQGAGISKNIQYF. DNA for the CDR3: TGCGCCAGCAGCCAAGGGGCAGGGATATCCAAAAACATTCAGTACTTC.

The chain is built from TRBV5-1 and TRBJ2-7; D gene unclear. Trimming removed 0 bases from V and 2 bases from J, with 9 bases in between. There are 14 residues in the CDR3. Germline V gene data show CDR1 as SGHRS and CDR2 as YFSETQ. CDR3 sequence reads: CASSLAPNTYEQYF. Here the CDR3 DNA reads TGCGCCAGCAGCTTGGCTCCCAATACCTACGAGCAGTACTTC. Variable domain in full (rest from reference TRBV5-1 and TRBJ2-7): KAGVTQTPRYLIKTRGQQVTLSCSPISGHRSVSWYQQTPGQGLQFLFEYFSETQRNKGNFPGRFSGRQFSNSRSEMNVSTLELGDSALYLCASSLAPNTYEQYFGPGTRLTVT.

V gene TRBV5-1 combines with J gene TRBJ2-7; TRBD1 aligns across 9 bases. The CDR3 is 15 amino acids. Trimming cost V 4 bases and J 5 bases; bases outside gene matches: 10. The germline gives CDR1 SGHRS, CDR2 YFSETQ. DNA for the CDR3: TGCGCCAGCAGCAGAACCGGGACAGGGTCAGACGAGCAGTACTTC. Amino acid sequence: CASSRTGTGSDEQYF.

The rearrangement links TRBV27 to TRBJ1-1; unclear D gene. The CDR3 runs 15 residues. Trimming pared 0 bases from V and 1 base from J, leaving 9 bases between. From germline, CDR1 is MNHEY and CDR2 SMNVEV (reference sequence). The CDR3 coding sequence is TGTGCCAGCAGTTTATCCTCGGTAGGGAACACTGAAGCTTTCTTT. This encodes CASSLSSVGNTEAFF.

This rearrangement joins TRBV7-2 to TRBJ2-5; no definite D call. The germline CDR1 and CDR2 sequences are SGHTA and FQGNSA. The CDR3 extends over 15 amino acids. Trimming removed 1 base at V and 0 bases at J, with 9 bases between. The CDR3 loop is CASSLVVGYQETQYF. CDR3 bases: TGTGCCAGCAGCTTAGTAGTGGGGTACCAAGAGACCCAGTACTTC.

The gene calls are TRBV6-5 and TRBJ2-1, with 9 nucleotides matching TRBD1. The CDR3 covers 14 residues. V lost 2 bases to trimming and J lost 7 bases; unmatched junction nucleotides: 3. CDR1 is MNHEY, CDR2 SVGAGI, per germline. In nucleotides, the CDR3 is TGTGCCAGCAGTTACCGGACAGGGGAGAATGAGCAGTTCTTC. It encodes CASSYRTGENEQFF.

V and J are TRBV29-1 and TRBJ1-1; D gene uncertain. This CDR3 is 12 amino acids long. Germline V lookup: CDR1 SQVTM, CDR2 ANQGSEA. Trimming left V 7 bases short and J 1 base short, with 10 bases between. In DNA, the CDR3 is TGCAGCGCAAGGGAGGGGAACACTGAAGCTTTCTTT. This encodes CSAREGNTEAFF.

The CDR3 region is CASSDFLDRGSEQFF. Written as DNA, the CDR3 is TGTGCCAGCAGTGACTTTCTGGACAGGGGCAGTGAGCAGTTCTTC. V is TRBV6-4 and J is TRBJ2-1; 9 bases align to TRBD1. V gave up 1 base and J gave up 9 bases; unmatched junction bases: 7. This CDR3 region has 15 residues. In germline, CDR1 is MRHNA, CDR2 SNTAGT.

The V gene is TRBV27, the J gene TRBJ1-1; 8 bases are a match to TRBD1. After removal of 5 bases from V and 4 bases from J, the junction contained 6 bases not matched to a gene. Germline V gene lookup returns CDR1 MNHEY and CDR2 SMNVEV (reference sequence). The CDR3 sequence is 14 residues long. The CDR3 reads CASSPITGGTEAFF. The CDR3 DNA follows: TGTGCCAGCAGTCCCATAACAGGGGGCACTGAAGCTTTCTTT.

CDR3 coding DNA: TGTGCCAGCAGTGAAAAGGTCCCTGGGGCCAACGTCCTGACTTTC. It translates to CASSEKVPGANVLTF. The chain employs TRBV2 and TRBJ2-6; D not certain. Germline lookup yields CDR1 SNHLY and CDR2 FYNNEI. The ends were cut back, 2 bases at V and 2 bases at J, with 7 bases in the middle. The CDR3 is made up of 15 amino acids.

The chain uses TRBV19 and TRBJ1-2, with 8 positions matching TRBD1. The CDR3 is 14 residues long. Per germline, CDR1 LNHDA and CDR2 SQIVND (reference sequence). With V trimmed by 6 bases and J by 2 bases, 5 bases remained unmatched. CDR3 DNA: TGTGCCAGTAGCACACAGGGGGAAAACTATGGCTACACCTTC. Amino acids: CASSTQGENYGYTF.